Listed below are T cell receptor beta chains from one sample, sequenced in a study of technical replicates of blood from a few donors. Clones were sequenced by immunoSEQ multiplex PCR, and TCRdb holds only the in-frame ones, with some missing. This table has about 66,000 clones, approximately 90% appearing once. The sequencing sample was made of PBMCs. These receptors all come from a human donor in good health. Some clones in this sample may be carry-over from other donors' samples. The CDR3 runs from the conserved cysteine through the conserved F or W. A D gene is named only where the DNA matches it firmly. Some rows have no size entry. The others give once, few or many, or a class for an expanded clone.

>TRBD2|TRBJ2-3|TRBV10-2|17|.
CASSEARGFSSTDTQYF
TGCGCCAGCAGTGAGGCGCGGGGGTTTTCTAGCACAGATACGCAGTATTTT
>TRBD1|TRBJ1-1|TRBV27|14|few
CASSSGGSGTEAFF
TGTGCCAGCAGCTCAGGGGGCTCGGGCACTGAAGCTTTCTTT
>.|TRBJ2-5|TRBV4-2|15|.
CASSQGDRSEETQYF
TGTGCCAGCAGCCAAGGTGACAGGTCCGAAGAGACCCAGTACTTC
>TRBD1|TRBJ1-2|TRBV6-1|11|.
CATGQGYGYTF
TGTGCCACCGGACAGGGGTATGGCTACACCTTC
>.|TRBJ2-1|TRBV29-1|14|.
CSVRTLSSYNEQFF
TGCAGCGTTCGAACGTTGAGCTCCTACAATGAGCAGTTCTTC
>TRBD1|TRBJ2-7|TRBV7-2|15|once
CASSLEGTGSYEQYF
TGTGCCAGCAGCTTAGAAGGGACAGGCTCCTACGAGCAGTACTTC
>TRBD2|TRBJ2-5|TRBV5-1|15|.
CASSLAGGPQETQYF
TGCGCCAGCAGCTTAGCGGGGGGGCCCCAAGAGACCCAGTACTTC
>.|TRBJ2-2|TRBV12-5|17|few
CASAPRPAGTNTGELFF
TGTGCTAGTGCTCCCCGGCCGGCGGGAACGAACACCGGGGAGCTGTTTTTT
>.|TRBJ1-5|TRBV4-1|13|.
CASSQDLRQPQHF
TGCGCCAGCAGCCAAGATCTACGTCAGCCCCAGCATTTT
>TRBD1|TRBJ2-5|TRBV5-1|14|once
CASSFGDRGETQYF
TGCGCCAGCAGTTTCGGGGACAGAGGAGAGACCCAGTACTTC
>TRBD2|TRBJ2-7|TRBV7-3|15|.
CASSMASGATYEQYF
TGTGCCAGCAGCATGGCTAGCGGAGCGACCTACGAGCAGTACTTC
>.|TRBJ1-5|TRBV2|14|.
CASSEAEGYGPQHF
TGTGCCAGCAGTGAAGCAGAGGGTTATGGGCCCCAGCATTTT
>TRBD1|TRBJ2-1|TRBV7-3|15|.
CASSPRDRVRNEQFF
TGTGCCAGCAGCCCGCGGGACAGGGTCCGCAATGAGCAGTTCTTC
>.|TRBJ2-3|TRBV10-3|13|.
CAITAGGTDTQYF
TGTGCCATCACGGCAGGGGGGACAGATACGCAGTATTTT
>.|TRBJ2-7|TRBV7-2|15|.
CASSQASGDVYEQYF
TGTGCCAGCAGCCAAGCGTCAGGGGACGTCTACGAGCAGTACTTC
>TRBD2|TRBJ2-2|TRBV19|18|.
CASSGRGLAGVNTGELFF
TGTGCCAGTAGTGGTCGGGGACTAGCGGGAGTGAACACCGGGGAGCTGTTTTTT
>TRBD1|TRBJ1-2|TRBV7-2|14|once
CASSLEGTGSGYTF
TGTGCCAGCAGCTTAGAAGGGACAGGGAGCGGCTACACCTTC
>TRBD1|TRBJ2-7|TRBV5-1|15|.
CASSGGTGGSYEQYF
TGCGCCAGCAGCGGCGGGACAGGGGGCTCCTACGAGCAGTACTTC